This T cell receptor (beta chain) was identified in a study of blood T cell repertoires in COVID-19. CDR3 length: 17 amino acids. The V gene's germline CDR1 is SEHNR and CDR2 FQNEAQ (reference sequence). V lost 5 bases to trimming and J lost 5 bases, with 24 bases between them. Sequenced by immunoSEQ multiplex PCR; TCRdb stores in-frame clones only, minus some. The sample lists approximately 400,000 clones, roughly 90% seen once, with roughly 1.2% in the top ten. This chain links TRBV7-9 with TRBJ1-1, with TRBD1 as a possible D gene (6 bases). The receptor was isolated from a man aged 35 to 55 with acute or convalescent COVID-19. The specimen sequenced was peripheral blood. Here the CDR3 reads CASSRTWDNPVGTEAFF. The CDR3 region has the DNA TGTGCCAGCAGCCGGACCTGGGACAATCCGGTTGGTACTGAAGCTTTCTTT. Using reference TRBV7-9 and TRBJ1-1 for the parts outside the CDR3, the full variable domain is DTGVSQNPRHKITKRGQNVTFRCDPISEHNRLYWYRQTLGQGPEFLTYFQNEAQLEKSRLLSDRFSAERPKGSFSTLEIQRTEQGDSAMYLCASSRTWDNPVGTEAFFGQGTRLTVV.